Listed here is a single T cell receptor (beta chain). The data were taken from a study of shared T cell receptors in the human thymus. Per germline, CDR1 SGHNT and CDR2 YYREEE (reference sequence). The CDR3 runs to 13 residues. The J segment lost 12 bases and the V segment lost 4 bases, leaving 9 bases of the junction unmatched. TCRdb keeps only in-frame clones here, not all; method: immunoSEQ multiplex PCR. The sample contains roughly 660,000 clones, around 89% of which appear only once. The same data also went into a second study, on human thymus T cells. Per that paper: Obtained as resections during corrective heart surgery, the thymus tissue was then studied.

Sample: thymocytes. This TCR was sampled from a boy less than two years old with a congenital heart defect. The rearrangement links TRBV5-4 to TRBJ1-4; 7 bases map to TRBD1. The CDR3 here is CASSTQGQGELFF. The CDR3 bases are TGTGCCAGCAGCACACAGGGCCAGGGGGAACTGTTTTTT.